The present T cell receptor (beta chain) was sequenced within a study of cytomegalovirus exposure and HLA in healthy donors. V gave up 5 bases and J gave up 5 bases, with 10 bases separating them. This CDR3 comprises 13 residues. The germline V gene encodes CDR1 LNHDA and CDR2 SQIVND (reference sequence). The PCR ran on 60 Vbeta and 13 Jbeta primers. TCRdb keeps only in-frame clones here, not all; method: immunoSEQ multiplex PCR. Of 150,000 to 200,000 clones in the sample, roughly nine tenths were seen once. This TCR was recovered from a woman under 40 in good health and CMV-seronegative. The chain carries TRBV19 and TRBJ1-5; possible D gene TRBD1, 5 bases. Sequences were obtained from PBMCs. This CDR3 reads CASSQGDYQPQHF. The CDR3 nucleotides read TGTGCCAGTAGTCAGGGTGACTATCAGCCCCAGCATTTT. Drawing the rest from reference TRBV19 and TRBJ1-5, the complete variable domain is DGGITQSPKYLFRKEGQNVTLSCEQNLNHDAMYWYRQDPGQGLRLIYYSQIVNDFQKGDIAEGYSVSREKKESFPLTVTSAQKNPTAFYLCASSQGDYQPQHFGDGTRLSIL.